What follows are 22 T cell receptor beta chains derived from one specimen sequenced in a study of T cells expressing NK-cell markers. TCRdb reanalyzed the 5' RACE reads, giving one entry per CDR3 protein sequence and no DNA. This sample's clone table lists roughly 180,000 distinct CDR3 sequences. Sequencing was carried out using blood T cells: a sorted CD56 or NKG2C T cell subset, CD4+ or CD8+ T cells, or bulk PBMC T cells (not recorded which). These receptors were collected from a woman aged 18-70 years in good health.

This clonotype counts as medium-sized by frequency. J is TRBJ2-7 and V is TRBV12-3 or TRBV12-4. CDR3 length: 13 residues. The CDR3 spells CASSFRTIYEQYF.

The chain's CDR3 is CSVDGRGKEQFF. The chain links TRBV29-1 to TRBJ2-1; TCRdb's D call, TRBD2, is unchecked because there is no DNA. The CDR3 contains 12 residues. Germline V gene data show CDR1 as SQVTM and CDR2 as ANQGSEA.

V gene TRBV9 combines with J gene TRBJ2-2; as DNA is missing, the TRBD2 call by TCRdb cannot be tested. This CDR3 region has 16 residues. Per the germline V gene, CDR1 is SGDLS and CDR2 is YYNGEE. This CDR3 reads CASSTSPTSDGGELFF.

V gene TRBV24-1 combines with J gene TRBJ2-4; there is no DNA to check the TCRdb D call of TRBD2. CDR1 is KGHDR, CDR2 SFDVKD, per germline. This CDR3 region has 16 residues. Here the CDR3 reads CATSASGSPGQNIQYF.

This rearrangement joins TRBV5-4 to TRBJ2-7; TCRdb's D gene call, TRBD1, goes unchecked for lack of DNA. This CDR3 is built from 16 residues. Germline V gives CDR1 SGHNT, CDR2 YYREEE (reference sequence). The CDR3 protein is CASSSGGQGVLNEQYF. The full variable domain, rest sourced from reference TRBV5-4 and TRBJ2-7, is ETGVTQSPTHLIKTRGQQVTLRCSSQSGHNTVSWYQQALGQGPQFIFQYYREEENGRGNFPPRFSGLQFPNYSSELNVNALELDDSALYLCASSSGGQGVLNEQYFGPGTRLTVT.

The CDR3 protein is CASSSSDYLLYTGELFF. V is TRBV11-2 and J is TRBJ2-2; absent DNA, TCRdb's TRBD2 call cannot be checked. Germline V gene sequence: CDR1 SGHAT, CDR2 FQNNGV. The CDR3 sequence is 17 residues long.

This chain uses TRBV24-1 with TRBJ2-7; the D gene TCRdb calls, TRBD2, cannot be checked with no DNA. This CDR3 has 12 amino acids. CDR1 and CDR2 (germline): KGHDR, SFDVKD. The CDR3 loop is CATRKDFYEQYF.

V is TRBV7-2 and J is TRBJ2-1. The CDR3 covers 15 residues. Per the germline V gene, CDR1 is SGHTA and CDR2 is FQGNSA. CDR3 region: CASSLETISYNEQFF.

This chain links TRBV5-1 with TRBJ2-3; there is no DNA to check the TCRdb D call of TRBD2. The germline CDR1 and CDR2 sequences are SGHRS and YFSETQ. This CDR3 has 17 amino acids. Here the CDR3 reads CASSLVPSGGRTDTQYF.

V gene TRBV5-1 combines with J gene TRBJ1-1; TCRdb designates TRBD1, a call that cannot be tested without DNA. The germline V gene encodes CDR1 SGHRS and CDR2 YFSETQ. The CDR3 sequence is 16 residues long. CDR3 loop: CASSLGTGARDTEAFF.

The rearrangement joins TRBV2 to TRBJ2-5; checking the TCRdb D call of TRBD2 is not possible without DNA. This CDR3 has 12 amino acids. Germline V gene data show CDR1 as SNHLY and CDR2 as FYNNEI. CDR3 in amino acids: CASSDARPTQYF.

The J gene is TRBJ1-1, the V gene TRBV5-6. The CDR3 is 14 amino acids. Germline CDR1 reads SGHDT; CDR2 reads YYEEEE. The CDR3 sequence: CASSLLGENTEAFF.

The genes are TRBV29-1 and TRBJ2-7. The CDR3 loop spans 13 amino acids. Germline V gene sequence: CDR1 SQVTM, CDR2 ANQGSEA. CDR3 protein: CSVVLSTSYEQYF.

The chain has TRBV4-1 and TRBJ1-4; TCRdb picks TRBD1, but there is no DNA to check that call. This CDR3 has 15 residues. Germline V gene data show CDR1 as MGHRA and CDR2 as YSYEKL. CDR3 sequence: CASSTMTERNEKLFF.

The chain is built from TRBV20-1 and TRBJ2-7; TCRdb lists TRBD2, though no DNA is available to test this call. The CDR3 extends over 14 amino acids. The germline gives CDR1 DFQATT, CDR2 SNEGSKA (reference sequence). The CDR3 region is CSASVRESGYEQYF.

This sequence joins TRBV15 and TRBJ2-5; TCRdb's D call, TRBD1, is unchecked because there is no DNA. CDR1 LNHNV and CDR2 YYDKDF come from the germline V gene (reference sequence). The CDR3 is made up of 15 amino acids. CDR3 sequence: CATSRATGGTETQYF.

The rearrangement joins TRBV5-1 to TRBJ2-6. The CDR3 totals 19 residues. Germline V gives CDR1 SGHRS, CDR2 YFSETQ. This CDR3 reads CASSLASQTWLSGANVLTF.

This sequence joins TRBV28 and TRBJ2-1; TCRdb names TRBD1, which stays unverified in the absence of DNA. Looked up from germline, CDR1 is MDHEN and CDR2 is SYDVKM. The CDR3 runs to 14 residues. The CDR3 region is CASRTTGGGDEQFF. The full variable domain, with the rest looked up from reference TRBV28 and TRBJ2-1, is DVKVTQSSRYLVKRTGEKVFLECVQDMDHENMFWYRQDPGLGLRLIYFSYDVKMKEKGDIPEGYSVSREKKERFSLILESASTNQTSMYLCASRTTGGGDEQFFGPGTRLTVL.

The V and J genes are TRBV7-9 and TRBJ1-6; absent DNA, TCRdb's TRBD1 call cannot be checked. The CDR3 contains 14 residues. Germline CDR1 is SEHNR and CDR2 is FQNEAQ (reference sequence). The CDR3 spells CASSTRSTGSPLHF.

V gene TRBV7-9 combines with J gene TRBJ2-7; TCRdb lists TRBD1, though no DNA is available to test this call. Germline V CDR1 and CDR2: SEHNR, FQNEAQ (reference sequence). This CDR3 region has 17 residues. The CDR3 is CASSLALTGTTHYEQYF.

This chain connects TRBV12-3 or TRBV12-4 to TRBJ2-2; TCRdb lists TRBD2, though no DNA is available to test this call. The CDR3 loop spans 18 amino acids. The CDR3: CASSWSAWRGENTGELFF.

The chain joins TRBV12-3 or TRBV12-4 to TRBJ2-7; the TCRdb D gene call, TRBD1, has no DNA to confirm it. This CDR3 has 14 amino acids. CDR3 protein: CASGPLLGPYEQYF.